The entry below gives a single T cell receptor (beta chain) sequence along with its context. Deletions cut 5 bases from V and 5 bases from J, with 6 bases between. This CDR3 has 11 residues. CDR1 and CDR2 from the germline V gene are SGHVS and FQNEAQ. This sample stems from a study of blood T cell repertoires in COVID-19. Looking at the study overall: Material from acute and convalescent COVID-19 was sourced from the United States, Italy and Spain. PBMCs, B-cell-depleted T cells, or T cells were the source of the cDNA or gDNA that made up the material.

Sequencing used immunoSEQ multiplex PCR; TCRdb keeps in-frame clones, though not all of them. There are about 160,000 clones in the sample; roughly 87% occur only once, and roughly 4% lies in the top ten. The sequenced material came from peripheral blood. V gene TRBV7-8 combines with J gene TRBJ2-5; no firm D call. This sequence originates from a woman in her fifties or sixties who had recovered from COVID-19. The CDR3: CASSISETQYF. CDR3 DNA sequence: TGTGCCAGCAGCATATCGGAGACCCAGTACTTC.